This is a list of T cell receptor beta chains from one sample in a study of vaccination and CD4 T cells after COVID-19. Antigens of these TCRs are unknown. TCRdb fed the PCR reads into MiXCR, producing one record per CDR3 protein. The data contain 7,500 to 10,000 distinct CDR3 sequences, roughly 65% of them singletons. Sample: CD4+ T cells from blood, cultured in vitro, taken before SARS-CoV-2 vaccination. Receptor source: a human donor who had recovered from COVID-19. The CDR3 runs from the conserved cysteine through the conserved F or W. A D gene is named only where the DNA matches it firmly. The size of a clone is reported for some rows only, either as once, few or many, or as a class for expanded clones.

v_call: TRBV12-3/TRBV12-4; cdr3_length: 14; clone_size: -; d_call: TRBD2; j_call: TRBJ2-7; cdr3_nt: TGTGCCAGCAGTTTAATAGCGGGAGGGAGTGGGCAGTACTTC; cdr3_aa: CASSLIAGGSGQYF
v_call: TRBV20-1; cdr3_length: 13; clone_size: -; d_call: TRBD1; j_call: TRBJ1-2; cdr3_nt: TGCAGCGACGGGACAGGGCCGAGGAATGGCTACACCTTC; cdr3_aa: CSDGTGPRNGYTF
v_call: TRBV20-1; cdr3_length: 14; clone_size: few; d_call: -; j_call: TRBJ2-1; cdr3_nt: TGCAGTGCTAGATTGTATAGCTCCTACAATGAGCAGTTCTTC; cdr3_aa: CSARLYSSYNEQFF
v_call: TRBV15; cdr3_length: 15; clone_size: -; d_call: -; j_call: TRBJ1-6; cdr3_nt: TGTGCCACCAGCCCAGGGAGGTTGAACAATTCATCCCTCCACTTT; cdr3_aa: CATSPGRLNNSSLHF
v_call: TRBV6-5; cdr3_length: 17; clone_size: -; d_call: -; j_call: TRBJ1-6; cdr3_nt: TGTGCCAGCAGTTACTCATACAGGAGCTCCTATAATTCACCCCTCCACTTT; cdr3_aa: CASSYSYRSSYNSPLHF
v_call: TRBV2; cdr3_length: 12; clone_size: -; d_call: -; j_call: TRBJ1-3; cdr3_nt: TGTGCCAGCAGTGAGTTGGGAAACACCATATATTTT; cdr3_aa: CASSELGNTIYF
v_call: TRBV25-1; cdr3_length: 16; clone_size: -; d_call: -; j_call: TRBJ1-2; cdr3_nt: TGTGCCAGCAGTTCCGCCGACTTAGGGGGTAACTATGGCTACACCTTC; cdr3_aa: CASSSADLGGNYGYTF
v_call: TRBV28; cdr3_length: 13; clone_size: -; d_call: -; j_call: TRBJ2-2; cdr3_nt: TGTGCCAGCTACAGGGAGAACACCGGGGAGCTGTTTTTT; cdr3_aa: CASYRENTGELFF
v_call: TRBV7-3; cdr3_length: 14; clone_size: -; d_call: -; j_call: TRBJ2-2; cdr3_nt: TGTGCCAGCAGCTTAGGTTGGGACACCGGGGAGCTGTTTTTT; cdr3_aa: CASSLGWDTGELFF
v_call: TRBV27; cdr3_length: 14; clone_size: -; d_call: -; j_call: TRBJ1-5; cdr3_nt: TGTGCCAGCAGTTTACATGGGGAAGCTCAGCCCCAGCATTTT; cdr3_aa: CASSLHGEAQPQHF
v_call: TRBV28; cdr3_length: 14; clone_size: -; d_call: -; j_call: TRBJ2-7; cdr3_nt: TGTGCCAGCACCCCATGGCAGGCGCGCTACGAGCAGTACTTC; cdr3_aa: CASTPWQARYEQYF
v_call: TRBV20-1; cdr3_length: 12; clone_size: once; d_call: TRBD2; j_call: TRBJ2-7; cdr3_nt: TGCAGTGCTACGCGGGAGGGATACGAGCAGTACTTC; cdr3_aa: CSATREGYEQYF
v_call: TRBV15; cdr3_length: 16; clone_size: -; d_call: TRBD1; j_call: TRBJ2-7; cdr3_nt: TGTGCCACCAGCAGTCCGGGCTCCCGGGACAGCCACGAGCAGTACTTC; cdr3_aa: CATSSPGSRDSHEQYF
v_call: TRBV7-9; cdr3_length: 15; clone_size: -; d_call: -; j_call: TRBJ2-2; cdr3_nt: TGTGCCAGCAGCTTGGTGACAGGCGTCACCGGGGAGCTGTTTTTT; cdr3_aa: CASSLVTGVTGELFF
v_call: TRBV20-1; cdr3_length: 10; clone_size: few; d_call: -; j_call: TRBJ2-5; cdr3_nt: TGCAGTGAAGGGGGAGAGACCCAGTACTTC; cdr3_aa: CSEGGETQYF
v_call: TRBV28; cdr3_length: 12; clone_size: once; d_call: -; j_call: TRBJ1-2; cdr3_nt: TGTGCCAGCAGCGGACGATACTATGGCTACACCTTC; cdr3_aa: CASSGRYYGYTF
v_call: TRBV10-3; cdr3_length: 11; clone_size: -; d_call: -; j_call: TRBJ1-2; cdr3_nt: TGTGCCATCAGTGACAACTATGGCTACACCTTC; cdr3_aa: CAISDNYGYTF
v_call: TRBV20-1; cdr3_length: 15; clone_size: -; d_call: TRBD2; j_call: TRBJ2-2; cdr3_nt: TGCAGTGCCCGGGGAGCGGGAGTTGGGGCCGGGGAGCTGTTTTTT; cdr3_aa: CSARGAGVGAGELFF
v_call: TRBV6-6; cdr3_length: 15; clone_size: -; d_call: -; j_call: TRBJ2-7; cdr3_nt: TGTGCCAGCAGTGAGGCCCACAGCGTCCTGGACGAGCAGTACTTC; cdr3_aa: CASSEAHSVLDEQYF
v_call: TRBV7-2; cdr3_length: 12; clone_size: few; d_call: -; j_call: TRBJ2-3; cdr3_nt: TGTGCCAGCAGCTCCTACCGCGGGCCTCCGTATTTT; cdr3_aa: CASSSYRGPPYF
v_call: TRBV25-1; cdr3_length: 14; clone_size: -; d_call: -; j_call: TRBJ2-5; cdr3_nt: TGTGCCAGCAGTGAGTCCTTGTACCAAGAGACCCAGTACTTC; cdr3_aa: CASSESLYQETQYF
v_call: TRBV6-5; cdr3_length: 14; clone_size: -; d_call: TRBD2; j_call: TRBJ2-5; cdr3_nt: TGTGCCAGCAGTTGGGGCGGGAGTAGAGAGACCCAGTACTTC; cdr3_aa: CASSWGGSRETQYF
v_call: TRBV5-4; cdr3_length: 17; clone_size: -; d_call: TRBD1; j_call: TRBJ2-2; cdr3_nt: TGTGCCAGCAGCCCGGACGGGACAGCACGGAACACCGGGGAGCTGTTTTTT; cdr3_aa: CASSPDGTARNTGELFF
v_call: TRBV27; cdr3_length: 15; clone_size: once; d_call: -; j_call: TRBJ2-2; cdr3_nt: TGTGCCAGCAGTTTACGCACAGCGAACACCGGGGAGCTGTTTTTT; cdr3_aa: CASSLRTANTGELFF
v_call: TRBV28; cdr3_length: 15; clone_size: -; d_call: TRBD1; j_call: TRBJ1-5; cdr3_nt: TGTGCCAGCAGTCCAGGGACAGGTCGCAATCAGCCCCAGCATTTT; cdr3_aa: CASSPGTGRNQPQHF
v_call: TRBV6-1; cdr3_length: 16; clone_size: -; d_call: -; j_call: TRBJ1-1; cdr3_nt: TGTGCCAGCAGACGCCAGGGTGCCCCCCTGAACACTGAAGCTTTCTTT; cdr3_aa: CASRRQGAPLNTEAFF
v_call: TRBV6-2/TRBV6-3; cdr3_length: 14; clone_size: -; d_call: -; j_call: TRBJ2-7; cdr3_nt: TGTGCCAGCAGTTACGCGGACTCACTCTACGAGCAGTACTTC; cdr3_aa: CASSYADSLYEQYF
v_call: TRBV3-1; cdr3_length: 16; clone_size: -; d_call: -; j_call: TRBJ2-5; cdr3_nt: TGTGCCAGCAGCAGTCCCTGGGAAGGGTTCCAAGAGACCCAGTACTTC; cdr3_aa: CASSSPWEGFQETQYF
v_call: TRBV5-1; cdr3_length: 13; clone_size: -; d_call: -; j_call: TRBJ2-7; cdr3_nt: TGCGCCAGCAGAAGTGTCAGCTCCTACGAGCAGTACTTC; cdr3_aa: CASRSVSSYEQYF
v_call: TRBV7-8; cdr3_length: 15; clone_size: -; d_call: -; j_call: TRBJ2-3; cdr3_nt: TGTGCCAGCAGCTTAGCGGCAGGGACCGCAGATACGCAGTATTTT; cdr3_aa: CASSLAAGTADTQYF
v_call: TRBV7-9; cdr3_length: 15; clone_size: -; d_call: -; j_call: TRBJ1-6; cdr3_nt: TGTGCCAGCAGCTTTAGTTCCGTACCCCATTCACCCCTCCACTTT; cdr3_aa: CASSFSSVPHSPLHF
v_call: TRBV20-1; cdr3_length: 14; clone_size: few; d_call: -; j_call: TRBJ1-2; cdr3_nt: TGCAGTGCTAGGGAAGCCCCCCGGGGGCTCGGCTACACCTTC; cdr3_aa: CSAREAPRGLGYTF
v_call: TRBV20-1; cdr3_length: 16; clone_size: -; d_call: TRBD1; j_call: TRBJ2-2; cdr3_nt: TGCAGTGCTAGAGATGACGTCAGGGGGCACACCGGGGAGCTGTTTTTT; cdr3_aa: CSARDDVRGHTGELFF
v_call: TRBV20-1; cdr3_length: 12; clone_size: -; d_call: TRBD1; j_call: TRBJ1-2; cdr3_nt: TGCAGTGCTGATAGACAGGGTGATGGCTACACCTTC; cdr3_aa: CSADRQGDGYTF
v_call: TRBV27; cdr3_length: 17; clone_size: -; d_call: TRBD1; j_call: TRBJ2-5; cdr3_nt: TGTGCCAGCAGTTCTGGGATTTCGGACAGGGGATTAGAGACCCAGTACTTC; cdr3_aa: CASSSGISDRGLETQYF
v_call: TRBV7-2; cdr3_length: 14; clone_size: -; d_call: -; j_call: TRBJ1-5; cdr3_nt: TGTGCCAGCAGCTTAGGAGGGGGTAATCAGCCCCAGCATTTT; cdr3_aa: CASSLGGGNQPQHF
v_call: TRBV6-2/TRBV6-3; cdr3_length: 13; clone_size: -; d_call: -; j_call: TRBJ1-1; cdr3_nt: TGTGCCAGCACTCGAATCGTGGAAACTGAAGCTTTCTTT; cdr3_aa: CASTRIVETEAFF
v_call: TRBV7-2; cdr3_length: 14; clone_size: few; d_call: -; j_call: TRBJ2-7; cdr3_nt: TGTGCCAGCAGGTCCCCGGCTGGGGGCTACGAGCAGTACTTC; cdr3_aa: CASRSPAGGYEQYF
v_call: TRBV7-9; cdr3_length: 18; clone_size: -; d_call: -; j_call: TRBJ2-1; cdr3_nt: TGTGCCAGCAGCTCCCGTACGTGGAGGAATTGGGATCACAATGAGCAGTTCTTC; cdr3_aa: CASSSRTWRNWDHNEQFF
v_call: TRBV19; cdr3_length: 14; clone_size: -; d_call: TRBD1; j_call: TRBJ1-5; cdr3_nt: TGTGCCAGTAGTGCCAGGACAGGTGAAGAGCCCCAGCATTTT; cdr3_aa: CASSARTGEEPQHF